This record covers a single T cell receptor (beta chain). Assay: immunoSEQ multiplex PCR; the TCRdb copy retains only in-frame clones and omits some. The table shows some 15,000 clones, with 70% occurring only once. The data stem from a study of T cells after somatic rescue of genetic block. Per the germline V gene, CDR1 is MDHEN and CDR2 is SYDVKM. The CDR3 sequence is 11 residues long. V lost 8 bases, J lost 2 bases, and 7 bases lay in between. The receptor was derived from a man aged 18 to 29. The chain is built from TRBV28 and TRBJ2-7, with D possibly being TRBD1 (6 bases). The sequenced material came from peripheral blood mononuclear cells (PBMCs). CDR3 coding DNA: TGTGCCAGCGGGACACCCTACGAGCAGTACTTC. This codes for CASGTPYEQYF.